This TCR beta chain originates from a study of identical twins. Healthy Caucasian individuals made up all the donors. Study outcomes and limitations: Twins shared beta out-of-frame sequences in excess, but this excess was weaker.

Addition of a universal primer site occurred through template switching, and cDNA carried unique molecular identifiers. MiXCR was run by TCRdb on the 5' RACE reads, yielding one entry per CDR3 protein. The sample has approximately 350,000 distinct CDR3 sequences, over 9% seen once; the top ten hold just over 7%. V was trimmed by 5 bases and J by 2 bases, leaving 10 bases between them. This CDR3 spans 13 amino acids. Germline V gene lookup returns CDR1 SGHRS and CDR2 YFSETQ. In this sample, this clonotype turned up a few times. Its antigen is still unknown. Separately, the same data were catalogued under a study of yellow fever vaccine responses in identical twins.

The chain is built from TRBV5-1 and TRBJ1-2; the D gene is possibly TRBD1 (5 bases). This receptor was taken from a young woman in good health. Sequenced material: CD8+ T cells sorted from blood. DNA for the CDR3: TGCGCCAGCAGAGACCGGGACAACTATGGCTACACCTTC. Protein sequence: CASRDRDNYGYTF.